A selection of T cell receptor beta chains follows, all from one sample in a study of technical replicates of blood from a handful of donors. The data were produced by immunoSEQ multiplex PCR, yet TCRdb's version contains in-frame clones alone and is incomplete. The data show 14,000 or so clones, almost 85% seen once. The sample consisted of PBMCs. The receptors stem from a human donor in good health. CDR3s include the opening cysteine and the closing phenylalanine or tryptophan. The D gene is left open where the match is weak. Clone sizes are given selectively: once, few, many, or a class where the clone is expanded.

j_call clone_size v_call d_call cdr3_aa cdr3_nt
TRBJ2-1 NA TRBV11-2 TRBD1 CASSPRTGGMNEQFF TGTGCCAGCAGCCCTAGGACAGGGGGCATGAATGAGCAGTTCTTC
TRBJ1-5 NA TRBV7-9 NA CASSVSRSNQPQHF TGTGCCAGCAGCGTAAGCCGTAGCAATCAGCCCCAGCATTTT
TRBJ2-1 NA TRBV6-4 TRBD2 CASSDSPGLAGYNEQFF TGTGCCAGCAGTGACTCCCCCGGACTAGCTGGGTACAATGAGCAGTTCTTC
TRBJ1-2 NA TRBV27 NA CASSSSIRNYGYTF TGTGCCAGCAGTTCGTCAATCAGGAACTATGGCTACACCTTC
TRBJ1-2 once TRBV15 NA CATSEADYGYTF TGTGCCACCAGCGAAGCGGACTATGGCTACACCTTC
TRBJ2-1 NA TRBV30 NA CAWSPAVYNEQFF TGTGCCTGGAGTCCCGCAGTCTACAATGAGCAGTTCTTC
TRBJ2-7 NA TRBV2 TRBD2 CASSEGRETGYEQYF TGTGCCAGCAGTGAAGGGCGGGAGACCGGCTACGAGCAGTACTTC
TRBJ1-5 few TRBV5-1 TRBD1 CASSLGTGHQPQHF TGCGCCAGCAGCCTCGGGACAGGGCATCAGCCCCAGCATTTT
TRBJ2-1 once TRBV6-6 TRBD2 CASSSGRAREQFF TGTGCCAGCAGTAGCGGGAGGGCCAGAGAGCAGTTCTTC
TRBJ1-1 NA TRBV11-3 NA CASSDGGLEAFF TGTGCCAGCAGCGACGGGGGGCTTGAAGCTTTCTTT
TRBJ2-7 NA TRBV6-1 TRBD2 CATRLAGGPYEQYF TGTGCCACTCGGCTAGCGGGAGGCCCCTACGAGCAGTACTTC
TRBJ2-1 NA TRBV9 NA CASSVEAELQAKNEQFF TGTGCCAGCAGCGTAGAGGCAGAACTCCAGGCCAAGAATGAGCAGTTCTTC
TRBJ2-1 once TRBV18 TRBD2 CASSLLGLAGAGNEQFF TGTGCCAGCTCACTCCTGGGACTAGCGGGAGCAGGCAATGAGCAGTTCTTC
TRBJ1-1 once TRBV6-6 NA CASSVVGRAFF TGTGCCAGCAGCGTAGTGGGGAGAGCTTTCTTT
TRBJ2-4 few TRBV30 TRBD1 CAWSVGGPYAKNIQYF TGTGCCTGGAGTGTAGGGGGCCCCTATGCCAAAAACATTCAGTACTTC
TRBJ2-1 once TRBV6-5 TRBD1 CASSVGTGTYNEQFF TGTGCCAGCAGCGTCGGGACAGGGACGTACAATGAGCAGTTCTTC
TRBJ1-4 NA TRBV27 NA CASSLSYSNEKLFF TGTGCCAGCAGTTTATCTTATAGTAATGAAAAACTGTTTTTT
TRBJ1-1 NA TRBV6-1 NA CASTITGNTEAFF TGTGCCAGCACCATTACGGGAAACACTGAAGCTTTCTTT
TRBJ1-2 NA TRBV6-5 NA CASSFRLGGGYTF TGTGCCAGCAGTTTCCGGTTGGGGGGGGGCTACACCTTC
TRBJ2-2 NA TRBV5-4 TRBD1 CASSLGGQANTGELFF TGTGCCAGCAGCTTGGGTGGACAGGCAAACACCGGGGAGCTGTTTTTT
TRBJ1-3 NA TRBV7-9 NA CASSPHGGQSGNTIYF TGTGCCAGCAGCCCCCATGGGGGCCAATCTGGAAACACCATATATTTT
TRBJ1-3 NA TRBV30 NA CAWSPGPGNTIYF TGTGCCTGGAGTCCAGGACCGGGGAACACCATATATTTT
TRBJ2-1 NA TRBV7-9 NA CASSPRVGGPNEQFF TGTGCCAGCAGCCCGCGCGTGGGTGGGCCCAATGAGCAGTTCTTC
TRBJ2-7 NA TRBV5-1 TRBD2 CASSLLGGSSYEQYF TGCGCCAGCAGCTTACTGGGGGGGAGCTCCTACGAGCAGTACTTC
TRBJ1-1 NA TRBV11-2 NA CASSPQQGEAFF TGTGCCAGCAGCCCCCAACAGGGTGAAGCTTTCTTT
TRBJ1-2 NA TRBV12-1 NA CASSLSWAARDYGYTF TGTGCCAGCAGCCTCTCCTGGGCAGCTCGAGACTATGGCTACACCTTC
TRBJ2-5 once TRBV4-1 NA CASSQEYGTQYF TGCGCCAGCAGCCAAGAGTACGGGACCCAGTACTTC
TRBJ1-1 few TRBV19 NA CASTFGGLGSEAFF TGTGCCAGCACCTTCGGGGGGCTGGGATCTGAAGCTTTCTTT
TRBJ2-7 few TRBV4-1 TRBD1 CASSQEPGQGYEQYF TGCGCCAGCAGCCAAGAGCCAGGACAGGGCTACGAGCAGTACTTC
TRBJ1-5 NA TRBV18 NA CASSPDGDQPQHF TGTGCCAGCTCACCAGATGGAGATCAGCCCCAGCATTTT
TRBJ2-1 NA TRBV6-6 TRBD2 CASSLAGINNEQFF TGTGCCAGCAGTCTAGCGGGGATAAACAATGAGCAGTTCTTC
TRBJ2-1 NA TRBV10-3 TRBD1 CAIRGQSSYNEQFF TGTGCCATCAGGGGACAGAGCTCCTACAATGAGCAGTTCTTC
TRBJ2-2 NA TRBV28 NA CASISPDSSNTGELFF TGTGCCAGCATATCGCCGGACAGCTCGAACACCGGGGAGCTGTTTTTT
TRBJ2-7 NA TRBV18 TRBD1 CASSPPGTDLSYEQYF TGTGCCAGCTCACCACCCGGGACAGATCTCTCCTACGAGCAGTACTTC
TRBJ2-1 NA TRBV28 NA CASNWVTGAYNEQFF TGTGCCAGCAATTGGGTGACAGGAGCCTACAATGAGCAGTTCTTC
TRBJ2-4 NA TRBV13 NA CASSLGRPNIQYF TGTGCCAGCAGCTTAGGCCGTCCGAACATTCAGTACTTC
TRBJ2-7 few TRBV5-1 NA CASSLTGGGFEQYF TGCGCCAGCAGCTTGACCGGAGGAGGCTTCGAGCAGTACTTC
TRBJ2-7 NA TRBV10-1 TRBD2 CASSESSPGSGRGGEQYF TGCGCCAGCAGTGAGTCGAGTCCGGGTAGCGGGAGAGGGGGCGAGCAGTACTTC
TRBJ2-3 NA TRBV5-1 TRBD1 CASSLRTGEYF TGCGCCAGCAGCTTGAGGACAGGGGAGTATTTT
TRBJ2-1 NA TRBV19 TRBD1 CASSYTGGLNNEQFF TGTGCCAGTAGTTACACAGGGGGGTTGAACAATGAGCAGTTCTTC
TRBJ2-5 NA TRBV19 NA CASSTQGKSETQYF TGTGCCAGTAGTACCCAGGGGAAGTCGGAGACCCAGTACTTC
TRBJ2-5 NA TRBV21-1 NA CASSKVAGTQETQYF TGTGCCAGCAGCAAAGTGGCAGGAACCCAAGAGACCCAGTACTTC
TRBJ2-6 once TRBV11-2 NA CASSLALGVSGANVLTF TGTGCCAGCAGCTTAGCCTTGGGAGTCTCTGGGGCCAACGTCCTGACTTTC
TRBJ1-2 NA TRBV28 NA CASSLGGSNYGYTF TGTGCCAGCAGTTTAGGCGGTAGTAACTATGGCTACACCTTC
TRBJ1-5 once TRBV10-2 TRBD1 CASIIRDRNQPQHF TGCGCCAGCATAATTAGGGACAGAAATCAGCCCCAGCATTTT